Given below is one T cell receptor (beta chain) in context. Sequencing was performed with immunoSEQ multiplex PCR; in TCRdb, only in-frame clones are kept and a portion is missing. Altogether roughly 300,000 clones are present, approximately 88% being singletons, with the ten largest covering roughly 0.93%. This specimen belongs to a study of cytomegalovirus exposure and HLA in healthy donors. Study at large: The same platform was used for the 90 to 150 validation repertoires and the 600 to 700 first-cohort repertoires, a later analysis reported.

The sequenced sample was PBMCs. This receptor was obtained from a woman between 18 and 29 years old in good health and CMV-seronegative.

CDR3 amino acids: CSALTGMHTEAFF. The DNA of the CDR3 is TGCAGCGCATTAACAGGGATGCACACTGAAGCTTTCTTT. The rearrangement links TRBV29-1 to TRBJ1-1, with a weak D call TRBD1 (6 bases). CDR1 and CDR2 (germline): SQVTM, ANQGSEA. This CDR3 has 13 amino acids. Trimming pared 7 bases from V and 3 bases from J, leaving 15 bases between.